There are a few counts of the clone carrying this TCR beta chain. Its antigen remains unidentified. This record comes from a study of blood T cells in healthy people across ages. Study-wide results and caveats: The study could not conclusively compare naive and antigen-experienced cells, given its unsorted PBMCs. Across the age range, TCR beta diversity per million T cells fell in a roughly linear way.

The CDR3 has 15 amino acids. Trimming took 6 bases from V and 2 from J; bases not matched to a gene: 8. Germline V gene data show CDR1 as ENHRY and CDR2 as SYGVKD. Sample-barcoded 5' priming and a J-beta primer mix drove a second PCR of 7 to 11 cycles. Each CDR3 protein gets one entry after TCRdb re-called the 5' RACE reads with MiXCR. The table includes fewer than 650,000 distinct CDR3 sequences, roughly a quarter detected once. Donor samples were obtained from healthy Caucasian individuals from Russia, aged 6 to 90. The same data also went into a second study, on T cells of mothers and their children.

The rearrangement uses TRBV10-3 and TRBJ2-7, with 9 bases lining up with TRBD2. Sequencing input: blood. The source of this sequence is a boy between 2 and 10 years old in good health. The CDR3 nucleotides read TGTGCCATCAGGGAGGGACTAGCAGTGACCTACGAGCAGTACTTC. As protein: CAIREGLAVTYEQYF.